A single sample gave rise to the 5 T cell receptor beta chains below, sequenced in a study of blood T cell repertoires in COVID-19. Sequenced by immunoSEQ multiplex PCR; TCRdb stores in-frame clones only, minus some. This sample has 250,000 to 400,000 clones; around 85% occur once, and the top ten carry 1.5% to 2%. Sequenced sample: PBMCs or T cells enriched from blood (not recorded which). The source is a woman in her thirties who had been exposed to COVID-19.

The V call is TRBV28, the J call TRBJ2-4, with 10 bases lining up with TRBD2. Unmatched junction bases numbered 8, after V lost 6 bases and J lost 0 bases. This CDR3 is built from 17 residues. In germline, CDR1 is MDHEN, CDR2 SYDVKM. The CDR3 DNA is TGTGCCAGCAGGGGTAGCGGGAGGACCCTAGCCAAAAACATTCAGTACTTC. Translation: CASRGSGRTLAKNIQYF.

V usage is TRBV5-1 and J usage is TRBJ2-3; 15 bases agree with TRBD2. V dropped 4 bases and J dropped 1; count of bases not matched to a gene: 7. CDR1 SGHRS and CDR2 YFSETQ come from the germline V gene. CDR3 length equals 18 residues. The CDR3 loop reads CASSPGLAGGLRTDTQYF. The CDR3 DNA reads as TGCGCCAGCAGCCCCGGACTAGCGGGGGGGCTTCGCACAGATACGCAGTATTTT.

The chain joins TRBV5-8 to TRBJ2-5; TRBD2 matches at 13 bases. Per the germline V gene, CDR1 is SGHTS and CDR2 is YDEGEE. The CDR3 runs 18 residues. Trimming at V came to 0 bases and at J to 4 bases, leaving 9 bases not matched to a gene. In nucleotides, the CDR3 is TGTGCCAGCAGCTTGGGGGGGACTAGCGGGGTCGACCGAGAGACCCAGTACTTC. This gives the protein CASSLGGTSGVDRETQYF.

The chain carries TRBV5-8 and TRBJ1-5; 8 bases are a match to TRBD1. J gave up 0 bases and V 0 bases, and 2 bases lay outside the gene matches. Germline CDR1 reads SGHTS; CDR2 reads YDEGEE. This CDR3 region has 16 residues. CDR3: CASSLGDRFSNQPQHF. CDR3 nucleotides: TGTGCCAGCAGCTTGGGGGACAGGTTTAGCAATCAGCCCCAGCATTTT.

This clone has only one observation. The V call is TRBV2, the J call TRBJ1-5; TRBD1 matches at 12 bases. V lost 5 bases to trimming and J lost 0 bases; unmatched junction nucleotides: 5. The CDR3 is 17 amino acids. The germline gives CDR1 SNHLY, CDR2 FYNNEI. CDR3 sequence (DNA): TGTGCCAGCAGTCCGGGACAGGGGGCCATTAGCAATCAGCCCCAGCATTTT. Translated, it gives CASSPGQGAISNQPQHF.